Listed here is a single T cell receptor (beta chain). Its antigen remains unknown. The sample carries other DNA sequences with the same CDR3. The CDR3 sequence is 15 residues long. From germline, CDR1 is SGHNT and CDR2 YYREEE (reference sequence). V lost 1 base and J lost 4; bases outside the gene matches: 2. Method: immunoSEQ multiplex PCR; TCRdb's copy keeps in-frame clones and lacks some. The sample has about 1.5 million clones, 95% to 99% seen once. The data derive from a study of shared clonotypes between healthy human individuals. Study observations and caveats: When naive CD4 clonotypes were compared across a few donors, 4% to 6.5% were shared.

The sequenced sample was naive CD4+ T cells sorted from blood. Subset described: CD45RA+ positively selected. The TCR sequence derives from a man aged 25-45 years in good health. The chain uses TRBV5-4 and TRBJ1-2; 12 nucleotides line up with TRBD1. CDR3 DNA sequence: TGTGCCAGCAGCTTGAAGGGACAGGGGGCCTATGGCTACACCTTC. Its protein is CASSLKGQGAYGYTF.